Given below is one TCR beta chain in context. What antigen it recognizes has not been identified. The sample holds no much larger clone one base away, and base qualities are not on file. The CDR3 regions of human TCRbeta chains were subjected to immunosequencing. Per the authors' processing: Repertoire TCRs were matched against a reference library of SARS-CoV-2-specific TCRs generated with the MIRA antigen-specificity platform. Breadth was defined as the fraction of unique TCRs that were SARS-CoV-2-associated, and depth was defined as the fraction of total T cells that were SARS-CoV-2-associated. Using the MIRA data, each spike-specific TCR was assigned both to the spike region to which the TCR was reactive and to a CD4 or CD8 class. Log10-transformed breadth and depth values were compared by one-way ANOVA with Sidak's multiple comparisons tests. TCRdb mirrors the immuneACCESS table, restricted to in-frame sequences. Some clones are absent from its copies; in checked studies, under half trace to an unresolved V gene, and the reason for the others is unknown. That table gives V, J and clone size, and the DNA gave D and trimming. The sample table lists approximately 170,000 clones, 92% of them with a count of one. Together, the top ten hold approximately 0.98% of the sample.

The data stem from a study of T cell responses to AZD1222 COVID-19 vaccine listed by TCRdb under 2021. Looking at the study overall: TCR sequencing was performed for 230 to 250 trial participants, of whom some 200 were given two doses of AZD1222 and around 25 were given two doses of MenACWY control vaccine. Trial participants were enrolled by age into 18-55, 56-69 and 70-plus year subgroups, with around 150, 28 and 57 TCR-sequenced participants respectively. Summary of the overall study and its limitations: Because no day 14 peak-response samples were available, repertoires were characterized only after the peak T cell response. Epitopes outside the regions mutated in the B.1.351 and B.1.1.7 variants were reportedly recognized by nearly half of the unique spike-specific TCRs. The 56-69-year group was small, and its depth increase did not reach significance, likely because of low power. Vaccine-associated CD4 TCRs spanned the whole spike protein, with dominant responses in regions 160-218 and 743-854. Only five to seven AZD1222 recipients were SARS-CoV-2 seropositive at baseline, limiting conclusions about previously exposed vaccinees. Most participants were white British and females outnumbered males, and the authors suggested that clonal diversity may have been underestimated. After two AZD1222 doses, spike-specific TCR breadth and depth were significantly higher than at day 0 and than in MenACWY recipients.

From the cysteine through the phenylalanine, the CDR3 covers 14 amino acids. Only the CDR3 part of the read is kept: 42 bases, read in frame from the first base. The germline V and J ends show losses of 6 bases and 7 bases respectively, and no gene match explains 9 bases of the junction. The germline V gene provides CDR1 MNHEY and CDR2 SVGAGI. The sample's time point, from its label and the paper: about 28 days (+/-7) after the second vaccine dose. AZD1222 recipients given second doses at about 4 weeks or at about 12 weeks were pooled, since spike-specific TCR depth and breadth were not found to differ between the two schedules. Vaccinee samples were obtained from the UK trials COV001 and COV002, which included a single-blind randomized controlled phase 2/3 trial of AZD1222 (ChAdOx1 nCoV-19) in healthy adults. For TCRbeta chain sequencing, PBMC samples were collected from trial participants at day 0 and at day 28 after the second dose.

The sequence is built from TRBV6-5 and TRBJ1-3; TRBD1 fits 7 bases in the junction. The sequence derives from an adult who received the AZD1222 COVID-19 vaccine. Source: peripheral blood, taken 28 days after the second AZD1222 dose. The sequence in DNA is TGTGCCAGCAGGGTGACAGGGCATGGGAACACCATATATTTT. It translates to CASRVTGHGNTIYF.